These 18 T cell receptor beta chains originate from one sample sequenced in a study of blood T cell repertoires in COVID-19. The protocol was immunoSEQ multiplex PCR, while the TCRdb copy is restricted to in-frame clones and leaves out a portion. The repertoire holds 150,000 or so clones, with approximately 80% as singletons. Source material: peripheral blood. Every receptor here comes from a human donor in a cohort sampled during active COVID-19.

The chain recombines TRBV3-1 (or the pseudogene TRBV3-2) with TRBJ2-3; D call uncertain. Germline V lookup: CDR1 LGHDT, CDR2 YNNKEL (reference sequence). The CDR3 consists of 13 residues. V lost 4 bases to trimming and J lost 2 bases, with 7 bases between them. The chain's CDR3 is CASSRGLTDTQYF. DNA of the CDR3: TGTGCCAGCAGCCGAGGTCTCACAGATACGCAGTATTTT.

This chain connects TRBV25-1 to TRBJ1-5, with 10 bases that match TRBD1. The V gene end was trimmed by 7 bases and the J gene end by 4 bases; junction bases not matched to a gene: 4. Germline CDR1 is MGHDK and CDR2 is SYGVNS. The CDR3 consists of 14 residues. Here the CDR3 DNA reads TGTGCCAGCACTCCGGGACAGGGGAATCAGCCCCAGCATTTT. Translating gives CASTPGQGNQPQHF.

V and J are TRBV6-5 and TRBJ1-1, with TRBD1 as a possible D gene (5 bases). The CDR3 covers 15 residues. The germline V gene has CDR1 MNHEY and CDR2 SVGAGI. The V and J ends lost 6 bases and 0 bases respectively, with 14 bases between them. CDR3 residues: CASSRSGLMNTEAFF. Written as DNA, the CDR3 is TGTGCCAGCAGCCGATCGGGACTGATGAACACTGAAGCTTTCTTT.

The chain is built from TRBV10-3 and TRBJ2-2, with D possibly matching TRBD1 (6 bases). Germline V lookup: CDR1 ENHRY, CDR2 SYGVKD. This CDR3 spans 11 amino acids. The V and J ends lost 11 bases and 10 bases respectively, with 14 bases between them. The CDR3 region has the DNA TGTGCCGCCGCGCAGGGGATGGAGCTGTTTTTT. It translates to CAAAQGMELFF.

The chain joins TRBV29-1 to TRBJ2-7, with 11 bases lining up with TRBD1. CDR1 and CDR2 from the germline V gene are SQVTM and ANQGSEA. The trim removed 6 bases at V and 4 bases at J, leaving 5 bases unmatched. This CDR3 contains 13 residues. The CDR3 is CSVTGQGAYEQYF. The DNA of the CDR3 is TGCAGCGTAACAGGACAGGGGGCTTACGAGCAGTACTTC.

V is TRBV6-5 and J is TRBJ2-3; 8 bases align to TRBD2. Germline CDR1 is MNHEY and CDR2 is SVGAGI. This CDR3 has 15 residues. The trim removed 7 bases at V and 0 bases at J, leaving 6 bases unmatched. CDR3 DNA: TGTGCCAGCATAGGGGCTAGCGGGAGCACAGATACGCAGTATTTT. It translates to CASIGASGSTDTQYF.

The V gene is TRBV27, the J gene TRBJ1-5, with D perhaps matching TRBD1 (5 bases). The CDR3 consists of 15 residues. The V end was cut by 2 bases, the J end by 0 bases, with 8 bases between. CDR1 and CDR2 (germline): MNHEY, SMNVEV (reference sequence). CDR3 bases: TGTGCCAGCAGTTTAGCAGGGAATAGCAATCAGCCCCAGCATTTT. The encoded protein is CASSLAGNSNQPQHF.

The chain is built from TRBV19 and TRBJ2-1; 7 bases are shared with TRBD2. This CDR3 region has 15 residues. Looked up from germline, CDR1 is LNHDA and CDR2 is SQIVND (reference sequence). The trim removed 3 bases at V and 6 bases at J, leaving 8 bases unmatched. The CDR3 DNA is TGTGCCAGTAGTATCAGCCTAGCGGACCTCAATGAGCAGTTCTTC. Its translation is CASSISLADLNEQFF.

This chain uses TRBV27 with TRBJ2-7; TRBD2 matches at 7 bases. V shed 7 bases and J 6 bases; nucleotides not matched to a gene: 6. This CDR3 contains 12 residues. Germline V gene lookup returns CDR1 MNHEY and CDR2 SMNVEV (reference sequence). The CDR3 sequence is CASMGGAGEQYF. Written as DNA, the CDR3 is TGTGCCAGCATGGGAGGGGCTGGCGAGCAGTACTTC.

This clone was counted at least ten times. V and J are TRBV4-2 and TRBJ2-7; no reliable D call. Trimming took 0 bases from V and 0 from J, leaving 9 bases between them. The germline V gene encodes CDR1 LGHNA and CDR2 YNFKEQ. This CDR3 spans 15 amino acids. CDR3 protein: CASSQDGQVSYEQYF. CDR3 DNA: TGTGCCAGCAGCCAAGATGGGCAGGTCTCCTACGAGCAGTACTTC.

This chain connects TRBV28 to TRBJ1-2; possibly TRBD1 for D (5 bases). CDR3 length: 15 amino acids. The V gene's germline CDR1 is MDHEN and CDR2 SYDVKM. Trimming removed 7 bases from V and 5 bases from J, with 20 bases in between. DNA for the CDR3: TGTGCCAGCAACCTGGACCGGTTGCGGGGGTATGGCTACACCTTC. Its protein is CASNLDRLRGYGYTF.

This clone occurred a few times. This chain links TRBV6-5 with TRBJ1-1; 7 bases agree with TRBD1. The CDR3 is made up of 14 amino acids. Germline V gives CDR1 MNHEY, CDR2 SVGAGI. J lost 1 base, V lost 9 bases, and 8 bases had no gene match. This CDR3 is CASNPGQKNTEAFF. CDR3 DNA sequence: TGTGCCAGTAATCCGGGACAGAAGAACACTGAAGCTTTCTTT.

This clone appeared once. V is TRBV6-2 or TRBV6-3 and J is TRBJ1-2; D not certain. The CDR3 contains 15 residues. V was trimmed by 6 bases and J by 5 bases, leaving 19 bases between them. In germline, CDR1 is MNHEY, CDR2 SVGEGT. In nucleotides, the CDR3 is TGTGCCAGCAGCCGACGGGGAGTCCTCATTTATGGCTACACCTTC. Amino acids: CASSRRGVLIYGYTF.

This clone was seen a handful of times. The chain recombines TRBV5-6 with TRBJ1-6; possibly TRBD1 for D (6 bases). The V end was cut by 2 bases, the J end by 7 bases, with 10 bases between. Germline V gene sequence: CDR1 SGHDT, CDR2 YYEEEE. This CDR3 spans 14 amino acids. CDR3 in DNA: TGTGCCAGCAGCTTACAGGGACCAAATTCACCCCTCCACTTT. Protein product: CASSLQGPNSPLHF.

The CDR3 coding sequence is TGTGCCAGTAGTAATCGGGGGTCCACTGAAGCTTTCTTT. It is translated as CASSNRGSTEAFF. This sequence joins TRBV19 and TRBJ1-1; D is perhaps TRBD1 (5 bases). Trimming pared 4 bases from V and 4 bases from J, leaving 10 bases between. The CDR3 has 13 residues. CDR1 is LNHDA, CDR2 SQIVND, per germline (reference sequence).

V is TRBV25-1 and J is TRBJ2-1; TRBD2 matches at 8 bases. Germline assignment: CDR1 MGHDK and CDR2 SYGVNS. Trimming cost V 1 base and J 7 bases; bases outside gene matches: 9. This CDR3 region has 16 residues. Here the CDR3 reads CASSESRGGRLNEQFF. The CDR3 nucleotides read TGTGCCAGCAGTGAATCCCGGGGGGGCCGGTTAAATGAGCAGTTCTTC.

The V gene is TRBV5-1, the J gene TRBJ1-2; possibly TRBD1 for D (5 bases). CDR3 length equals 15 residues. CDR1 SGHRS and CDR2 YFSETQ come from the germline V gene. V dropped 9 bases and J dropped 2 bases, with 20 bases sitting between them. DNA for the CDR3: TGCGCCACCTCCGTCTCGGGGGACTCGAACTATGGCTACACCTTC. This translates into CATSVSGDSNYGYTF.

The gene calls are TRBV7-2 and TRBJ2-1, with 7 bases lining up with TRBD1. J lost 7 bases, V lost 5 bases, and 8 bases had no gene match. The germline V gene has CDR1 SGHTA and CDR2 FQGNSA. The CDR3 covers 14 residues. CDR3: CASSPRQGFNEQFF. DNA for the CDR3: TGTGCCAGCAGCCCCCGACAGGGCTTTAATGAGCAGTTCTTC.